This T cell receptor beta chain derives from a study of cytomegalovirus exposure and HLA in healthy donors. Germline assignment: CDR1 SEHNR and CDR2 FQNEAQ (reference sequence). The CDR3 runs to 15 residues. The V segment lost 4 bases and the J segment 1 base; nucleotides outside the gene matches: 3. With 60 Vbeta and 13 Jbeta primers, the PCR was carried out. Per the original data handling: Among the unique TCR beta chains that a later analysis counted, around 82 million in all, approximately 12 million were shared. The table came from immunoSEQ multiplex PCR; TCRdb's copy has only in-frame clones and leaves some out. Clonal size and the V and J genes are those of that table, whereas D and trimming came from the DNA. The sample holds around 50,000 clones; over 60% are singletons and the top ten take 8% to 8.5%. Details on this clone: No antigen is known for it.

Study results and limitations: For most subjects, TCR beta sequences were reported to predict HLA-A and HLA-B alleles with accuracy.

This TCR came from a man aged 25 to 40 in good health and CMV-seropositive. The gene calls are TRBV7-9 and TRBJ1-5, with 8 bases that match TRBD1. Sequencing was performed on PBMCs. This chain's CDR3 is CASSYSGGSNQPQHF. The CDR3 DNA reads TGTGCCAGCAGCTATTCAGGGGGCAGCAATCAGCCCCAGCATTTT.